This TCR beta chain emerged from a study of OX40 agonist ivuxolimab in advanced cancers. About the research overall: Ivuxolimab, an agonistic anti-OX40 (CD134) antibody, was given to patients. Aged roughly 23 to 80 with a mean of 60 years, they were around 83% male.

Patients were ruled out by autoimmune disease history or systemic immunosuppression. Here immunoSEQ multiplex PCR was the method, and the copy in TCRdb shows in-frame clones only, minus some. Of tens of thousands of clones listed, roughly 90% are singletons. The source of this sequence is an adult with an advanced solid tumor such as melanoma, head and neck, liver or kidney cancer. The starting material was CD4+ or CD8+ T cells sorted from blood, obtained in a trial of the OX40 agonist ivuxolimab.

CDR3 nucleotide sequence: TGTGCCAGCAGCCGCGTGCGGGCAGATACGCAGTATTTT. Translating gives CASSRVRADTQYF. V and J are TRBV7-6 and TRBJ2-3, with D possibly being TRBD2 (5 bases). CDR1 and CDR2 (germline): SGHVS, FNYEAQ. V lost 5 bases and J lost 4, with 10 bases in between. This CDR3 region has 13 residues.